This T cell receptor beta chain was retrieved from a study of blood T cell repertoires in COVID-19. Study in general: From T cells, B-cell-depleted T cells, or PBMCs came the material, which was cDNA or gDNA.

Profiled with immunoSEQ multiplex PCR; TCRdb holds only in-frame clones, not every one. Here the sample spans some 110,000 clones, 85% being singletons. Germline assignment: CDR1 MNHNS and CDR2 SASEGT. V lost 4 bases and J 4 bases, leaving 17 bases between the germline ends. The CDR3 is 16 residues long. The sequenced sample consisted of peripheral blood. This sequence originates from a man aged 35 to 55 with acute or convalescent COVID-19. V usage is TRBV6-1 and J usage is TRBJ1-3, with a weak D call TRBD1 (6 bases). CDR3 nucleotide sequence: TGTGCCAGCAGTGCTCTCGTTACAGGGTCAGGAAACACCATATATTTT. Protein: CASSALVTGSGNTIYF.